The source of this T cell receptor (beta chain) is a study of regulatory T cells in long-lasting Graves disease. The time point: newly diagnosed GD, antithyroid drugs for less than 3 months. Isolated PBMC RNA provided the starting material for the TCR library. This clonotype was seen repeatedly, ten times or more. V shed 6 bases and J shed 1 base, with 10 bases lying between them. The germline V gene has CDR1 SGHTA and CDR2 FQGNSA. CDR3 length equals 13 residues. Building of the TCR beta libraries involved iRepertoire HTBI primers and Arm-PCR of CDR3 regions. One entry per CDR3 protein, called by TCRdb with MiXCR from the multiplex PCR reads. The data hold about 540,000 distinct CDR3 sequences, with roughly 12% observed a single time. These data were also reused for a study on T cells in Graves' hyperthyroidism and ophthalmopathy.

This chain connects TRBV7-2 to TRBJ2-7, with a weak D call TRBD1 (6 bases). This clonotype was obtained from a man aged 25 to 40 with Graves disease. Sequenced material: peripheral blood mononuclear cells (PBMCs), taken at new diagnosis, from a patient treated with antithyroid drugs. In nucleotides, the CDR3 is TGTGCCAGCAGTTGGACAGAATCCTACGAGCAGTACTTC. It yields the protein CASSWTESYEQYF.